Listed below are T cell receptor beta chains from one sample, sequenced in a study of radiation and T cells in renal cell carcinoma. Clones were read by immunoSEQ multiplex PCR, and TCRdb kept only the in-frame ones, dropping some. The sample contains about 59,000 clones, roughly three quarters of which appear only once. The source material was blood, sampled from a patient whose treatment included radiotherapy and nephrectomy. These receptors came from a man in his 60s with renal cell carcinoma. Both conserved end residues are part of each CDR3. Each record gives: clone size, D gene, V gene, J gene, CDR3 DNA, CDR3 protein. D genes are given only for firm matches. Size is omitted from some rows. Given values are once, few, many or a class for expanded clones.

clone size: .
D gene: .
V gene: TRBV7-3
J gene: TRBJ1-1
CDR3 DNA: TGTGCCAGCAGCCCACAGGGGAACACTGAAGCTTTCTTT
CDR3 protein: CASSPQGNTEAFF

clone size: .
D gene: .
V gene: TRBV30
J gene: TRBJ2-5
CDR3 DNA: TGTGCCTGGAGTGTTACGAGCGTGCTCCAAGAGACCCAGTACTTC
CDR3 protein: CAWSVTSVLQETQYF

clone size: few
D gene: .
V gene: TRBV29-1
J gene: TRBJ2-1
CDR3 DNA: TGCAGCGTTGGTAGCAATGAGCAGTTCTTC
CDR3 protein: CSVGSNEQFF

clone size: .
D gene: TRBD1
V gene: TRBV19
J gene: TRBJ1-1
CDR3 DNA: TGTGCCAGTAGCCCGGGTCGAGGGGGCAACACTGAAGCTTTCTTT
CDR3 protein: CASSPGRGGNTEAFF

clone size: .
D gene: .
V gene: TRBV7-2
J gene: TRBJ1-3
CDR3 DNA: TGTGCCAGTAGCTTAAATTCGGGCGCGACCTCTGGAAACACCATATATTTT
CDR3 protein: CASSLNSGATSGNTIYF

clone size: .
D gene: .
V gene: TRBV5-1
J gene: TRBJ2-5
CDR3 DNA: TGCGCCAGCAGCTTGAGTGAGACCCAGTACTTC
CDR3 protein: CASSLSETQYF

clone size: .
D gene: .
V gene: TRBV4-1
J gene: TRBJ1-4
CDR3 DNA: TGCGCCAGCAGCCAAGATCAAAGAAGCAGGATCAATGAAAAACTGTTTTTT
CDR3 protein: CASSQDQRSRINEKLFF

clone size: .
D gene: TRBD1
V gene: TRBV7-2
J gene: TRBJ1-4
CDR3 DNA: TGTGCCAGCAGCCCGGGGTACAGGGGTATAGAAAAACTGTTTTTT
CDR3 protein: CASSPGYRGIEKLFF

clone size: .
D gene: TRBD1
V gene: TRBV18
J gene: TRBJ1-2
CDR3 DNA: TGTGCCAGCTCAACCCAGACAGGGGATGGAGGCTACACCTTC
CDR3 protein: CASSTQTGDGGYTF

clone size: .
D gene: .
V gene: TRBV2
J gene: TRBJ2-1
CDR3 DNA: TGTGCCAGCAGTGCCTTGGGAGGGGGGACCAATGAGCAGTTCTTC
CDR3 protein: CASSALGGGTNEQFF

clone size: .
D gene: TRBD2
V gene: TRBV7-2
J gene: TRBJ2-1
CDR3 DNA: TGTGCCAGCAGCTCTCGCATAGCGGGGGACGTGGATGAGCAGTTCTTC
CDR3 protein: CASSSRIAGDVDEQFF

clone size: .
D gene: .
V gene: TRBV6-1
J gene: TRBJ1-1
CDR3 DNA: TGTGCCAGCAGTGAACGGATCACTGAAGCTTTCTTT
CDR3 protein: CASSERITEAFF

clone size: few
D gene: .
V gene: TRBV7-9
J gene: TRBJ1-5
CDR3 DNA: TGTGCCAGCAGCTTAGGTGCAGGGGAGGGACAGCCCCAGCATTTT
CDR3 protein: CASSLGAGEGQPQHF

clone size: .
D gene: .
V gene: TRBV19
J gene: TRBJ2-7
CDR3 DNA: TGTGCCAGTAGTATAGATCGTATGGCCGCCTCCTACGAGCAGTACTTC
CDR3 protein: CASSIDRMAASYEQYF

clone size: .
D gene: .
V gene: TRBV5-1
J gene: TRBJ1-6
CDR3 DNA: TGCGCCAGCAGCCAGGAGAGTAGAGGCTCACCCCTCCACTTT
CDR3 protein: CASSQESRGSPLHF

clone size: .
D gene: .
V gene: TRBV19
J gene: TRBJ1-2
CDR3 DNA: TGTGCCAGTAATATTCAGACTGGCCCAGGAGGCTACACCTTC
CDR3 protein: CASNIQTGPGGYTF

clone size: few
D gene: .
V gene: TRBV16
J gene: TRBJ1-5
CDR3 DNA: TGTGCCAGCAGACCATCCCTCGGGGGGGCGTTAGGGAATCAGCCCCAGCATTTT
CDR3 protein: CASRPSLGGALGNQPQHF

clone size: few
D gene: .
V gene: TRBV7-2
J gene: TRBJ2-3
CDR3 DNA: TGTGCCAGCAGCCCCTCCCAGGGGCGCACAGATACGCAGTATTTT
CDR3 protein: CASSPSQGRTDTQYF

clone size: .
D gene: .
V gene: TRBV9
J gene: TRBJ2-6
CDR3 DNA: TGTGCCAGCAGCGTATCCCCCGCAGGCACAAGGGCCAACGTCCTGACTTTC
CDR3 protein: CASSVSPAGTRANVLTF

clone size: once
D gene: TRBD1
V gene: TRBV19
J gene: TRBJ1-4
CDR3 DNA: TGTGCCAGTAGCATTTTTGTGGGACAGAGACGGGAAAAACTGTTTTTT
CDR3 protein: CASSIFVGQRREKLFF

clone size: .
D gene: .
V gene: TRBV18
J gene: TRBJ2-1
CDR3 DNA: TGTGCCAGCTCACCCCTGTCAGCGGTTGGCTACAATGAGCAGTTCTTC
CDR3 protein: CASSPLSAVGYNEQFF

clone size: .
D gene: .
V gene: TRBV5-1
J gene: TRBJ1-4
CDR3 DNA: TGCGCCAGCACGGAGGGCTCTGAAGATGAAAAACTGTTTTTT
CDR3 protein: CASTEGSEDEKLFF

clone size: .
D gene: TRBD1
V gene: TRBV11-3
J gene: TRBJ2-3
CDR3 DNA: TGTGCCAGCAGCCTCCCCAGAGGGGGCGCAGATACGCAGTATTTT
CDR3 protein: CASSLPRGGADTQYF

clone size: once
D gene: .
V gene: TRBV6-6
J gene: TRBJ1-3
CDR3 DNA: TGTGCCAGCAGTTACTCGCCCTCTGGAAACACCATATATTTT
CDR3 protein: CASSYSPSGNTIYF

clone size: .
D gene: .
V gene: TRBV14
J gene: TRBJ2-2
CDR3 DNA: TGTGCCAGCAGCCCCAAGGGAGGGGGCTGGCGCGGGGAGCTGTTTTTT
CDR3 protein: CASSPKGGGWRGELFF

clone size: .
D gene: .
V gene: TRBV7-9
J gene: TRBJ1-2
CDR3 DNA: TGTGCCAGCAGCTTAACGAACCTGGGGGCTGGCGGCTACACCTTC
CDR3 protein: CASSLTNLGAGGYTF

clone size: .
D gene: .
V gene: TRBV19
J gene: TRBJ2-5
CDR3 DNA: TGTGCCACGCGATCCTACAGGGATATCGGGACCCAGTACTTC
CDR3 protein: CATRSYRDIGTQYF

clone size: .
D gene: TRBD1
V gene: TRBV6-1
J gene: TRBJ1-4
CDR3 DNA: TGTGCCAGCAGTGAAGCATGGGACAGGGGGCATTGGGATGAAAAACTGTTTTTT
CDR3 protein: CASSEAWDRGHWDEKLFF

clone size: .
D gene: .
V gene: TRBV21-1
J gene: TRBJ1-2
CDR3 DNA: TGTGCTCCACCCGGGACAGAATCCATTTGGGGCTATGGCTACACCTTC
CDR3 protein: CAPPGTESIWGYGYTF

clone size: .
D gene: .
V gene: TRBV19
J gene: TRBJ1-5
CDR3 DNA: TGTGCCAGTAGTATTCTTCGGACAACCCTTTGGCCCCAGCATTTT
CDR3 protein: CASSILRTTLWPQHF

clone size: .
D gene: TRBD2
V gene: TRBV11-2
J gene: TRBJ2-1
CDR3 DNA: TGTGCCAGCAGCTTCCGGGGACTAGCGATTAATGAGCAGTTCTTC
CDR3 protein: CASSFRGLAINEQFF

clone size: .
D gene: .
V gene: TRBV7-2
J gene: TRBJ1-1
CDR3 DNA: TGTGCCAGCAGCTTTTACCCTTGGAACACTGAAGCTTTCTTT
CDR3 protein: CASSFYPWNTEAFF

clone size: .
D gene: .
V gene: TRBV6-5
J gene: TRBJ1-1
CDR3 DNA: TGTGCCAGCAGTTACTCGTCGGGACTGAACACTGAAGCTTTCTTT
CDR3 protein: CASSYSSGLNTEAFF

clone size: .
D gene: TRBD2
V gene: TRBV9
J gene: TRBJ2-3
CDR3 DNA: TGTGCCAGCAGCCTCGCGGGGGGTCACACAGATACGCAGTATTTT
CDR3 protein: CASSLAGGHTDTQYF

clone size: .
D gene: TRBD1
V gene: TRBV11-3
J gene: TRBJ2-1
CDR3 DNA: TGTGCCAGCAGCCCCGGGACAGGGGCTACAAACAATGAGCAGTTCTTC
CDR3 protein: CASSPGTGATNNEQFF

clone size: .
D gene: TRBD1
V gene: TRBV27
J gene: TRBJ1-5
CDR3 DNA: TGTGCCAGCAGTCCGCAGGGACAGGCTAATCAGCCCCAGCATTTT
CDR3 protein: CASSPQGQANQPQHF

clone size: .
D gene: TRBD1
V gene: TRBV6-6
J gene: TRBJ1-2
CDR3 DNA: TGTGCCAGCAGGAAGACAGGGTTCTATGGCTACACCTTC
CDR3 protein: CASRKTGFYGYTF

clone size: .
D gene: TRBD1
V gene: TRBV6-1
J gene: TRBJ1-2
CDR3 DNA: TGTGCCAGCAGTGAAGCCCGGGGACAGGGGGTCTATGGCTACACCTTC
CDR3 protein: CASSEARGQGVYGYTF

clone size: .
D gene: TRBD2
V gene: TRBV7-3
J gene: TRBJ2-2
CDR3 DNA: TGTGCCAGCAGCGCTCTAGCGGGAGAAACCGGGGAGCTGTTTTTT
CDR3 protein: CASSALAGETGELFF

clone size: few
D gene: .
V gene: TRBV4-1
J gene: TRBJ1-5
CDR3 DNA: TGCGCCAGCAGCCCTATCGACGGGGGCAATCAGCCCCAGCATTTT
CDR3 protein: CASSPIDGGNQPQHF

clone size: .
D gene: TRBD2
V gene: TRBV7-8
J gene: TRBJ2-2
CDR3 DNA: TGTGCCAGCAGCTTCTTAGCGGGAGATGCGAACACCGGGGAGCTGTTTTTT
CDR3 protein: CASSFLAGDANTGELFF

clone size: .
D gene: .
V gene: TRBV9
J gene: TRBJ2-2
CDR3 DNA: TGTGCCAGCAGCCCCCGGGGCCGGCAGGGAGTGAACACCGGGGAGCTGTTTTTT
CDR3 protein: CASSPRGRQGVNTGELFF

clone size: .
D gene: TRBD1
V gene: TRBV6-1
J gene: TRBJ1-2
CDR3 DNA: TGTGCCAGCAGTGGACAGGGGGCGGAGGACGGCTACACCTTC
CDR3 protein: CASSGQGAEDGYTF

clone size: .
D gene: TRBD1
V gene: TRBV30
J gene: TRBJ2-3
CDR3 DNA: TGTGCCTGGAGTCGGACAGGGTGGGGATGGGGAGATACGCAGTATTTT
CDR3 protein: CAWSRTGWGWGDTQYF

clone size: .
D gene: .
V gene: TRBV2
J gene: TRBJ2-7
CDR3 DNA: TGTGCCAGCAGCGGGACGCTTCCCCGGTACGAGCAGTACTTC
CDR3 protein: CASSGTLPRYEQYF

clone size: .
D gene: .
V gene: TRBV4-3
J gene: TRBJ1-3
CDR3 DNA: TGCGCCAGCAGCCAAGAATGGGGGGGAGGAAACACCATATATTTT
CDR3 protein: CASSQEWGGGNTIYF

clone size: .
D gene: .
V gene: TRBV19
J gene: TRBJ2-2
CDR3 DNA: TGTGCCAGTATGAAAGAAAGGAACACCGGGGAGCTGTTTTTT
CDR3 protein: CASMKERNTGELFF

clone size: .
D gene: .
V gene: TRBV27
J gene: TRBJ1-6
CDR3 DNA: TGTGCCAGCAGTTTATCATTTCAAAATAATTCACCCCTCCACTTT
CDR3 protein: CASSLSFQNNSPLHF

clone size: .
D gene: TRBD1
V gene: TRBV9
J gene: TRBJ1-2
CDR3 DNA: TGTGCCAGCAGCGACCACAGGGGGCAAACTGGCCGACTCTATGGCTACACCTTC
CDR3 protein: CASSDHRGQTGRLYGYTF

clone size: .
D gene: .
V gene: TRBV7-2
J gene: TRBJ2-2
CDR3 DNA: TGTGCCAGCAGCTTGTACAGGAACACCGGGGAGCTGTTTTTT
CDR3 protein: CASSLYRNTGELFF

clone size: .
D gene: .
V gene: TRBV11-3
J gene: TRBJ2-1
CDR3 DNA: TGTGCCAGCAGCTTAGATTCCCTCGGGGGCCAAGATGAGCAGTTCTTC
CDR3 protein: CASSLDSLGGQDEQFF

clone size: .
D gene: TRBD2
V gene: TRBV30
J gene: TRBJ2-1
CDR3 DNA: TGTGCCTGGAGGGAGTTTGGGACTAGCGGCTCCAATGAGCAGTTCTTC
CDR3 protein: CAWREFGTSGSNEQFF

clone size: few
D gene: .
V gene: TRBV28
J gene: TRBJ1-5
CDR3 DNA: TGTGCCAGCCGGGGTTTTGGTAGCAATCAGCCCCAGCATTTT
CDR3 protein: CASRGFGSNQPQHF

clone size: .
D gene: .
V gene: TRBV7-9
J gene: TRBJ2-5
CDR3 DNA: TGTGCCAGCAGCCCTAGCCGCCCCCAAGAGACCCAGTACTTC
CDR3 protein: CASSPSRPQETQYF

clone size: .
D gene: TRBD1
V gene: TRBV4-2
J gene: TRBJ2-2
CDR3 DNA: TGTGCCAGCAGCCAAGGACAGGGGGGAGCCGGGGAGCTGTTTTTT
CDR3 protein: CASSQGQGGAGELFF

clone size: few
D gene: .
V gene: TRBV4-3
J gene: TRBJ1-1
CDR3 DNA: TGCGCCAGCAGCCTCAGGGCCTGGATGGGAGCTTTCTTT
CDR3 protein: CASSLRAWMGAFF

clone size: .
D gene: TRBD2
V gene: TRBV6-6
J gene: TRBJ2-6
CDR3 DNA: TGTGCCAGCAGTAGGCTAGCGGCTGGGGCCAACGTCCTGACTTTC
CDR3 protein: CASSRLAAGANVLTF

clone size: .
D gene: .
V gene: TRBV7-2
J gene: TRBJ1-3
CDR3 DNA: TGTGCCAGCAGCTCTTTGTTCGGGGCTGGAAACACCATATATTTT
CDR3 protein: CASSSLFGAGNTIYF

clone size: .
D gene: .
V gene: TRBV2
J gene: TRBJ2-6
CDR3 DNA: TGTGCCAGCCAAAGCTCTGGGGCCAACGTCCTGACTTTC
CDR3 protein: CASQSSGANVLTF

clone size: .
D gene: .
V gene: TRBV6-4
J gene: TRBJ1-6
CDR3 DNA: TGTGCCAGCAGTGACAGCCCAGGAGGTTCACCCCTCCACTTT
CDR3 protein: CASSDSPGGSPLHF